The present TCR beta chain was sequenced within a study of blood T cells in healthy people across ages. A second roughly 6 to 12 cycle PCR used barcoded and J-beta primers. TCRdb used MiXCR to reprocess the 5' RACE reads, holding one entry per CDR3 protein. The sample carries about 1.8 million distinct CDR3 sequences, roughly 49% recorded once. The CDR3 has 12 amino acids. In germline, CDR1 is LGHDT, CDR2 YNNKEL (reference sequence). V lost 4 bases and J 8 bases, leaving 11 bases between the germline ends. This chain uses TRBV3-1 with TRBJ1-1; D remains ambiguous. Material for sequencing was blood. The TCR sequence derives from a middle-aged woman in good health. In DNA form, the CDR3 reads TGTGCCAGCAGCCTCCGGGCAGGAGAAGCTTTCTTT. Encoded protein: CASSLRAGEAFF.